Each of the 17 T cell receptor beta chains below was sequenced from the same sample in a study of blood T cell repertoires in COVID-19 (dated by TCRdb to the early 2020s). The method behind the library was the immunoSEQ multiplex PCR assay. The immuneACCESS repertoire file appears here via TCRdb, limited to in-frame rearrangements. These files lack a portion of the clones; in checked studies, under half of the deficit traces to unresolved V genes, and the cause of the others is not known. The sample contains 20,000 to 30,000 clones, 75% to 85% of them found a single time. The top ten hold around 2.5% of the sample. The sequencing input was peripheral blood. The receptors come from a woman between 65 and 79 years old with COVID-19, enrolled during active disease.

The V call is TRBV11-2, the J call TRBJ1-1, with 9 bases lining up with TRBD1. The germline V gene encodes CDR1 SGHAT and CDR2 FQNNGV. J was trimmed by 3 bases and V by 6 bases; bases with no gene match: 2. The CDR3 covers 13 residues. The CDR3 is CASSRTGDTEAFF. CDR3 nucleotides: TGTGCCAGCAGTAGGACAGGGGACACTGAAGCTTTCTTT.

This chain links TRBV7-2 with TRBJ2-3; 8 bases fit TRBD2. The CDR3 runs 17 residues. Germline V lookup: CDR1 SGHTA, CDR2 FQGNSA. V shed 1 base, J shed 0 bases, and the junction held 6 bases outside the gene matches. CDR3 sequence (DNA): TGTGCCAGCAGCTTAGTCACTAGCGGTAGTAGCACAGATACGCAGTATTTT. Its translation: CASSLVTSGSSTDTQYF.

This clone was recorded only once. The chain couples TRBV6-2 or TRBV6-3 to TRBJ2-7, with a weak D call TRBD1 (7 bases). V was pared by 2 bases and J by 4 bases, with 21 bases between. Germline CDR1 is MNHEY and CDR2 is SVGEGT. This CDR3 spans 17 amino acids. The CDR3 loop is CASSYAEGAIIRYEQYF. The CDR3 nucleotides read TGTGCCAGCAGTTACGCGGAGGGGGCGATCATCCGGTACGAGCAGTACTTC.

This chain connects TRBV7-3 to TRBJ2-7, with 11 nucleotides matching TRBD1. J lost 3 bases, V lost 5 bases, and 9 bases had no gene match. This CDR3 comprises 16 residues. Germline V gene lookup returns CDR1 SGHTA and CDR2 FQGTGA. The CDR3 is CASSASGTGGIYEQYF. The CDR3 DNA follows: TGTGCCAGCAGCGCATCCGGGACAGGGGGGATCTACGAGCAGTACTTC.

The V call is TRBV7-2, the J call TRBJ1-6, with 7 bases that match TRBD1. The CDR3 sequence is 15 residues long. Germline CDR1 SGHTA, CDR2 FQGNSA. Trimming removed 5 bases from V and 6 bases from J; junction bases left unmatched: 7. The CDR3 DNA reads TGTGCCAGCAGCCCAAGGACAGGAATTAATTCACCCCTCCACTTT. Translated: CASSPRTGINSPLHF.

This chain connects TRBV5-6 to TRBJ2-3; 8 bases fit TRBD1. This CDR3 region has 17 residues. The trim removed 4 bases at V and 1 base at J, leaving 11 bases unmatched. CDR1 and CDR2 from the germline V gene are SGHDT and YYEEEE. In DNA, the CDR3 is TGTGCCAGCAGCGAAGACAGGGGTTATCCTCGCACAGATACGCAGTATTTT. This sequence encodes CASSEDRGYPRTDTQYF. The variable domain in full, with the rest retrieved from reference TRBV5-6 and TRBJ2-3, is DAGVTQSPTHLIKTRGQQVTLRCSPKSGHDTVSWYQQALGQGPQFIFQYYEEEERQRGNFPDRFSGHQFPNYSSELNVNALLLGDSALYLCASSEDRGYPRTDTQYFGPGTRLTVL.

V is TRBV15 and J is TRBJ1-2; D unclear. The length of the CDR3 is 16 residues. The germline V gene has CDR1 LNHNV and CDR2 YYDKDF (reference sequence). The V end was cut by 0 bases, the J end by 2 bases, with 13 bases between. CDR3 residues: CATSRDTQSTNYGYTF. The CDR3 DNA sequence: TGTGCCACCAGCAGAGATACCCAGTCCACAAACTATGGCTACACCTTC. Full variable domain (rest looked up from reference TRBV15 and TRBJ1-2): DAMVIQNPRYQVTQFGKPVTLSCSQTLNHNVMYWYQQKSSQAPKLLFHYYDKDFNNEADTPDNFQSRRPNTSFCFLDIRSPGLGDTAMYLCATSRDTQSTNYGYTFGSGTRLTVV.

This chain connects TRBV5-1 to TRBJ1-1, with TRBD1 identical over 9 bases. The CDR3 is made up of 15 amino acids. Unmatched junction bases numbered 7, after V lost 3 bases and J lost 4 bases. From germline, CDR1 is SGHRS and CDR2 YFSETQ. CDR3 in DNA: TGCGCCAGCAGCTCACAGACAGGGGGGTCCACTGAAGCTTTCTTT. It encodes CASSSQTGGSTEAFF.

This chain uses TRBV23-1 with TRBJ1-1, with a possible D match to TRBD1 (5 bases). TRBV23-1 carries the ORF label, with uncertain function. V was cut by 4 bases and J by 4 bases, with 13 bases left in between. CDR3 length: 14 amino acids. Here the CDR3 DNA reads TGCGCCAGCAGTCTAACGGGGGATACCACTGAAGCTTTCTTT. Translating gives CASSLTGDTTEAFF.

This clone was counted between two and nine times. The chain combines TRBV18 with TRBJ1-1; D might be TRBD1 (6 bases). Trimming shortened V by 6 bases and J by 4 bases, and 15 bases separated the two germline ends. Germline lookup yields CDR1 KGHSH and CDR2 LQKENI. There are 14 residues in the CDR3. The CDR3, as DNA: TGTGCCAGCTCCCCCGGGGTACAGGGCACTGAAGCTTTCTTT. Its protein product is CASSPGVQGTEAFF.

This clone was observed a single time. The chain is built from TRBV3-1 (or the pseudogene TRBV3-2) and TRBJ1-2; D perhaps matches TRBD1 (5 bases). Germline V gene data show CDR1 as LGHDT and CDR2 as YNNKEL (reference sequence). The CDR3 extends over 15 amino acids. Trimming pared 1 base from V and 4 bases from J, leaving 13 bases between. CDR3 protein: CASSQAGPSGYGYTF. For the CDR3, the DNA is TGTGCCAGCAGCCAAGCAGGGCCCTCCGGCTATGGCTACACCTTC.

This clone was picked up a small number of times. The rearrangement uses TRBV27 and TRBJ1-5; TRBD1 is a possible D gene (6 bases). This CDR3 comprises 18 residues. In germline, CDR1 is MNHEY, CDR2 SMNVEV (reference sequence). V shed 4 bases and J shed 1 base, with 20 bases lying between them. In nucleotides, the CDR3 is TGTGCCAGCAGTTCCCTGGGGTGGGGGCGCCGGAGCAATCAGCCCCAGCATTTT. This gives the protein CASSSLGWGRRSNQPQHF.

This chain joins TRBV6-5 and TRBJ1-3; a possible D gene is TRBD1 (6 bases). Germline CDR1 and CDR2: MNHEY and SVGAGI. V was clipped by 5 bases and J by 7 bases, with 15 bases between them. This CDR3 contains 14 residues. This CDR3 is CASSPGARGNTIYF. CDR3 nucleotides: TGTGCCAGCAGTCCAGGGGCTAGGGGTAACACCATATATTTT.

The chain has TRBV5-6 and TRBJ1-6, with D perhaps matching TRBD1 (5 bases). The length of the CDR3 is 16 residues. The V end was cut by 0 bases, the J end by 3 bases, with 10 bases between. Germline V gives CDR1 SGHDT, CDR2 YYEEEE. The CDR3 spells CASSLGARVYNSPLHF. In nucleotides, the CDR3 is TGTGCCAGCAGCTTGGGGGCCAGGGTCTATAATTCACCCCTCCACTTT. Complete variable domain (other parts from reference TRBV5-6 and TRBJ1-6): DAGVTQSPTHLIKTRGQQVTLRCSPKSGHDTVSWYQQALGQGPQFIFQYYEEEERQRGNFPDRFSGHQFPNYSSELNVNALLLGDSALYLCASSLGARVYNSPLHFGNGTRLTVT.

V and J are TRBV6-1 and TRBJ2-3; D might be TRBD1 (6 bases). The CDR3 spans 16 residues. V lost 4 bases to trimming and J lost 2 bases, with 16 bases between them. The V gene's germline CDR1 is MNHNS and CDR2 SASEGT. The CDR3 DNA reads TGTGCCAGCAGTGGTCCGACAGGCGGTACCACAGATACGCAGTATTTT. Its translation: CASSGPTGGTTDTQYF.

Here the CDR3 reads CASSLEQGNSPLHF. CDR3 bases: TGTGCCAGCAGCCTCGAGCAGGGGAATTCACCCCTCCACTTT. The chain has TRBV11-2 and TRBJ1-6, with D tentatively TRBD1 (6 bases). Germline V gene data show CDR1 as SGHAT and CDR2 as FQNNGV. This CDR3 is 14 amino acids long. V lost 5 bases, J lost 7 bases, and 12 bases lay in between.

The J gene is TRBJ1-5, the V gene TRBV19; TRBD1 matches 7 bases. Germline-derived CDR1 and CDR2 are LNHDA and SQIVND (reference sequence). The J segment lost 6 bases and the V segment lost 6 bases, leaving 23 bases of the junction unmatched. This CDR3 has 19 residues. CDR3 in amino acids: CASSNPDRRLLRRSQPQHF. CDR3 in DNA: TGTGCCAGTAGCAACCCGGACAGGAGGCTCCTTCGTAGGAGTCAGCCCCAGCATTTT.